This T cell receptor (beta chain) was documented in a study of beta chain features in type 1 diabetes. Study results and limitations: TCRB CDR3 length was moderately but significantly reduced in all four CD4+ subsets of Type 1 diabetes patients. Fewer insertions but more deletions were seen at VDJ junctions in type 1 diabetes patients.

V was clipped by 3 bases and J by 7 bases; unmatched bases: 7. Looked up from germline, CDR1 is MRHNA and CDR2 is SNTAGT. The CDR3 consists of 15 residues. As concerns this clone: The target antigen is unknown.

As every portion of the isolated RNA was reverse transcribed, the sequencing read expressed TCRB transcripts. Assay used: immunoSEQ multiplex PCR; TCRdb lists only in-frame clones, some missing. The sample yields 150,000 to 200,000 clones, about 8.1% seen once. Sequencing was done on a sample of central memory CD4+ T cells from blood. The chain links TRBV6-4 to TRBJ2-1; TRBD2 agrees at 9 bases. The TCR sequence derives from a woman aged 18-29 years with type 1 diabetes. CDR3 protein: CASSDYAGGRNEQFF. The CDR3 DNA reads TGTGCCAGCAGTGATTACGCGGGAGGGCGGAATGAGCAGTTCTTC.